Below, one T cell receptor beta chain is given with its context. Using immunoSEQ multiplex PCR, the repertoire was profiled, and TCRdb retains in-frame clones only, with some absent. Among approximately 53,000 clones listed, around 95% were seen once. These data come from a study of technical replicates of blood from several donors. Sample: T cells isolated from PBMCs. This sequence originates from a human donor in good health.

The CDR3: CASSPPGDRHSYEQYF. As DNA, the CDR3 is TGTGCCAGCTCACCACCCGGAGACAGGCACTCCTACGAGCAGTACTTC. The chain couples TRBV18 to TRBJ2-7, with D tentatively TRBD1 (6 bases). The germline gives CDR1 KGHSH, CDR2 LQKENI. V lost 0 bases to trimming and J lost 0 bases, with 12 bases between them. There are 16 residues in the CDR3.